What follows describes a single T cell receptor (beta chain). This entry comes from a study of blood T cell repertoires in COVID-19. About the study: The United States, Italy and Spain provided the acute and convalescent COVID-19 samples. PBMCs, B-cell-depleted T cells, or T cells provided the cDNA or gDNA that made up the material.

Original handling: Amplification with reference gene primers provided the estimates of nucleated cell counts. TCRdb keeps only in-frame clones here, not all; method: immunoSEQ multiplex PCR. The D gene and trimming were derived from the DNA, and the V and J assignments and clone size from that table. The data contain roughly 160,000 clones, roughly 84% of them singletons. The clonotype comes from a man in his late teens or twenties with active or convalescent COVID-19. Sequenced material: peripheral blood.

Here the CDR3 reads CASSQDVAQGGETQYF. As DNA, the CDR3 is TGTGCCAGCAGCCAAGATGTCGCCCAGGGAGGAGAGACCCAGTACTTC. V gene TRBV3-1 (or the pseudogene TRBV3-2) combines with J gene TRBJ2-5; TRBD2 might be the D (6 bases). Trimming removed 0 bases at V and 4 bases at J, with 15 bases between. The CDR3 contains 16 residues. Per germline, CDR1 LGHDT and CDR2 YNNKEL (reference sequence).